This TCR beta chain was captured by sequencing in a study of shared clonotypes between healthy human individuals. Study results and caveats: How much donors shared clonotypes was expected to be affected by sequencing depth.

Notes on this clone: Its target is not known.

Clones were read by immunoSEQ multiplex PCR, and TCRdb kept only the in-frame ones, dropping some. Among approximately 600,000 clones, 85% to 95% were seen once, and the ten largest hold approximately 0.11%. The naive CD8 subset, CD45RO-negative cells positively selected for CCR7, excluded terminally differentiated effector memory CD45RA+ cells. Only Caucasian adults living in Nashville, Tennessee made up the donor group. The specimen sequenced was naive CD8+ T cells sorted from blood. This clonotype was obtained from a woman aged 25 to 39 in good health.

In DNA, the CDR3 is TGTGCCAGCAGATCCCTCGACGCCACCTACGAGCAGTACTTC. As protein: CASRSLDATYEQYF. The V gene is TRBV6-5, the J gene TRBJ2-7, with unresolved D. Looked up from germline, CDR1 is MNHEY and CDR2 is SVGAGI. The CDR3 extends over 14 amino acids. Trimming removed 6 bases from V and 2 bases from J, with 14 bases in between.